The clone carrying this T cell receptor (beta chain) turned up a few times. Its antigen is currently unknown. The data derive from a study of T-cell reconstitution after alpha-beta-depleted transplantation in children. Study-wide results and limits: Alpha-beta T cells present about two months after transplant were reported to originate from several hundred expanded graft clones. A year had passed since transplant, and T-cell counts and diversity by then came mostly from newly produced T cells.

Unique molecular identifiers were incorporated when the TCRbeta library was constructed. TCRdb re-derived calls from the PCR reads in MiXCR, one entry per CDR3 protein. The table has 400,000 to 450,000 distinct CDR3 sequences, around 46% seen once. Germline V gene data show CDR1 as SEHNR and CDR2 as FQNEAQ (reference sequence). This CDR3 has 13 residues. The V end lost 4 bases, the J end lost 3 bases, and 6 bases lay between the germline ends. The rearrangement uses TRBV7-9 and TRBJ2-2, with D uncertain. The sequencing used PBMCs, collected before TCRalphabeta/CD19-depleted stem cell transplant. This TCR came from a girl aged 2-9 years with aplastic anemia, due to receive a stem cell transplant. This chain's CDR3 is CASSSFDTGELFF. The CDR3 DNA follows: TGTGCCAGCAGCTCCTTTGACACCGGGGAGCTGTTTTTT.